This T cell receptor beta chain is from a study of blood T cell repertoires in COVID-19. This clone was observed a handful of times. Produced via immunoSEQ multiplex PCR; TCRdb's table is partial and in-frame only. The sample lists fewer than 250,000 clones; around 81% were seen once. The CDR3 contains 17 residues. CDR1 and CDR2 from the germline V gene are SGHRS and YFSETQ. The V and J ends lost 0 bases and 7 bases, in that order; junction bases with no gene match: 8. Material for sequencing was PBMCs or T cells enriched from blood (not recorded which). The sequence came from a middle-aged woman with acute COVID-19. The chain uses TRBV5-1 and TRBJ2-2; 11 positions agree with TRBD1. Here the CDR3 reads CASSLVRTGGSGGELFF. The CDR3, as DNA: TGCGCCAGCAGCTTGGTCCGGACAGGGGGCTCTGGCGGGGAGCTGTTTTTT. The full variable domain, its missing parts supplied by reference TRBV5-1 and TRBJ2-2, is KAGVTQTPRYLIKTRGQQVTLSCSPISGHRSVSWYQQTPGQGLQFLFEYFSETQRNKGNFPGRFSGRQFSNSRSEMNVSTLELGDSALYLCASSLVRTGGSGGELFFGEGSRLTVL.